This record looks at one TCR beta chain sequence and its context. Its antigen remains unidentified. The data derive from a study of T cell responses to AZD1222 COVID-19 vaccine. Measured with immunoSEQ multiplex PCR; TCRdb has only the in-frame clones, and not every one. The table lists 75,000 to 100,000 clones, around 85% of them singletons, with approximately 6.8% in the top ten. The CDR3 covers 12 residues. Germline values: CDR1 GTSNPN, CDR2 SVGIG (reference sequence). Trimming stripped 3 bases from V and 9 bases from J, with 14 bases between. Study-wide points: The donor group comprised mostly white British people and more females; the analysis possibly underestimated clonal diversity. Repertoires were collected only later (after the peak T cell response had occurred).

The clonotype comes from an adult in good health. The sample consisted of peripheral blood, taken on day 0 of AZD1222 vaccination. This chain links TRBV30 with TRBJ1-2, with D maybe TRBD1 (6 bases). The CDR3 DNA is TGTGCCTGGAGCTTAATAACAGGGAGCTACACCTTC. Protein sequence: CAWSLITGSYTF.